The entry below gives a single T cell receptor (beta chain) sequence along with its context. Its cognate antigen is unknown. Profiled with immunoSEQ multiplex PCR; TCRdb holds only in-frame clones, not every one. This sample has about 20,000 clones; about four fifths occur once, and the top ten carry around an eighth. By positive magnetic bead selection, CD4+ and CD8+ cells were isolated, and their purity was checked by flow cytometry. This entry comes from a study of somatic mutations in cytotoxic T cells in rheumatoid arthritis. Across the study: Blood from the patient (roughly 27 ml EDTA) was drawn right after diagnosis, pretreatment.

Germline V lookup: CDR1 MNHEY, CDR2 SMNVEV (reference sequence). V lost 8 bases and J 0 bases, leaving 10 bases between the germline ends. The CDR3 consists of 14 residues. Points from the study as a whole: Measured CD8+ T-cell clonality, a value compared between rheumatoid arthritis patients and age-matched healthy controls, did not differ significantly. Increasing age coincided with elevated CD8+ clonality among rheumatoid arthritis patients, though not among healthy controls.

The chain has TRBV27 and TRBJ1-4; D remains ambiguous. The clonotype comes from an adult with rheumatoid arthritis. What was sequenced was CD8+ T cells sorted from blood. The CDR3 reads CASAIFATNEKLFF. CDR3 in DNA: TGTGCCAGCGCTATCTTCGCAACTAATGAAAAACTGTTTTTT.